The text below deals with one T cell receptor (beta chain). Its target is not known. The second PCR ran about 6 to 12 cycles with a sample-barcoded 5' primer and J-beta primers. TCRdb reprocessed the 5' RACE reads with MiXCR, giving one entry per CDR3 protein. This sample has approximately 1.5 million distinct CDR3 sequences, with roughly 32% found just once. This record belongs to a study of blood T cells in healthy people across ages. Study-level findings and limits: Underestimates were what the diversity estimates from one million T cells were considered to be.

This sequence originates from a woman aged 25 to 39 in good health. The specimen sequenced was blood.

CDR3 nucleotides: TGTGCCAGCGCTTTTCGGGGGACTCCAAACCAGTACTTC. Amino acid sequence: CASAFRGTPNQYF. The V and J genes are TRBV27 and TRBJ2-7; tentatively, D is TRBD2 (6 bases). The CDR3 runs 13 residues. Germline V gene sequence: CDR1 MNHEY, CDR2 SMNVEV (reference sequence). V lost 8 bases, J lost 10 bases, and 21 bases lay in between.